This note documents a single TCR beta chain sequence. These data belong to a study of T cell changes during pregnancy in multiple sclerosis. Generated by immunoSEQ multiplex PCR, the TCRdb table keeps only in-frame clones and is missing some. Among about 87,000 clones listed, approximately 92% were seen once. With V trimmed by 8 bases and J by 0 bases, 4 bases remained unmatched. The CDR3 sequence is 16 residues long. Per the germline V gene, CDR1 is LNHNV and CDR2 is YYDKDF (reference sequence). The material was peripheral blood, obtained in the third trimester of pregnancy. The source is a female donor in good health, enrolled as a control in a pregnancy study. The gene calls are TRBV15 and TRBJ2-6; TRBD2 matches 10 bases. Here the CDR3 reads CATGSGRTSGANVLTF. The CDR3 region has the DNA TGTGCCACCGGTAGCGGGAGGACCTCTGGGGCCAACGTCCTGACTTTC.